These T cell receptor beta chains were read from a single sample in a study of blood T cell repertoires in COVID-19. The assay was immunoSEQ multiplex PCR, and TCRdb's table has in-frame clones only and misses some. The sample lists over 150,000 clones; 65% to 85% were seen once. Material: PBMCs or T cells enriched from blood (not recorded which). The receptors here all came from a woman aged 30 to 39 who had recovered from COVID-19. CDR3s include the opening cysteine and the closing phenylalanine or tryptophan. D genes are given only for firm matches. Not all rows give a size; the values are once, few, many and, for expanded clones, a class.

clone size	CDR3 length	D gene	V gene	J gene	CDR3 DNA	CDR3 protein
NA	16	NA	TRBV28	TRBJ1-1	TGTGCCAGCAGTCTCCTCCGGGCGGGGGCTAGAGCTGAAGCTTTCTTT	CASSLLRAGARAEAFF
NA	13	TRBD1	TRBV10-3	TRBJ1-6	TGTGCCATCAGACCGGGACAGAATTCACCCCTCCACTTT	CAIRPGQNSPLHF
few	15	TRBD1	TRBV28	TRBJ1-3	TGTGCCAGCAGTCTCGGGACAGTAAGAGGAAACACCATATATTTT	CASSLGTVRGNTIYF
NA	12	NA	TRBV3-1/TRBV3-2	TRBJ1-1	TGTGCCAGCGGACGGGGAGGAACTGAAGCTTTCTTT	CASGRGGTEAFF
NA	15	TRBD2	TRBV5-5	TRBJ2-7	TGTGCCAGCAGCTTGGGAGGTTTTAGCGGGACCGAGCAGTACTTC	CASSLGGFSGTEQYF
NA	14	TRBD1	TRBV5-6	TRBJ1-4	TGTGCCAGCAGCTTGACAGGGGCTAATGAAAAACTGTTTTTT	CASSLTGANEKLFF
NA	14	NA	TRBV5-1	TRBJ1-1	TGCGCCAGCAGCCCACGGTCAGGGGAGCGTGAAGCTTTCTTT	CASSPRSGEREAFF
NA	13	TRBD1	TRBV29-1	TRBJ1-1	TGCAGCGTTCCGGGACAGGTGGGAACGACAGCTTTCTTT	CSVPGQVGTTAFF
NA	16	TRBD2	TRBV9	TRBJ2-4	TGTGCCAGCAGCGTAGTTCCGGCGGGGGGGAAAAACATTCAGTACTTC	CASSVVPAGGKNIQYF
NA	11	NA	TRBV19	TRBJ1-2	TGTGCCAGTAGAGGGGGGGCTGGCTACACCTTC	CASRGGAGYTF
NA	12	NA	TRBV5-5	TRBJ1-1	TGTGCCAGCAGCCTTCAGGGAACTGAAGCTTTCTTT	CASSLQGTEAFF
NA	15	TRBD2	TRBV12-5	TRBJ2-5	TGTGCTAGTGCCCCAGGTAGCGGGAGGGGGGAGACCCAGTACTTC	CASAPGSGRGETQYF
once	13	NA	TRBV19	TRBJ1-1	TGTGCCAGTAGTTTTGAGGGGGAAACTGAAGCTTTCTTT	CASSFEGETEAFF
few	15	TRBD1	TRBV5-1	TRBJ1-1	TGCGCCAGCAGCATAGAGACAGGGGGCCGGACTGAAGCTTTCTTT	CASSIETGGRTEAFF
NA	14	TRBD1	TRBV18	TRBJ1-1	TGTGCCAGCTCACCTAAAACAGGGGGCACTGAAGCTTTCTTT	CASSPKTGGTEAFF
few	17	TRBD2	TRBV2	TRBJ2-2	TGTGCCAGCAGTGAAGCGTTCCTAGCGGGAGCCCCCGGGGAGCTGTTTTTT	CASSEAFLAGAPGELFF
NA	14	NA	TRBV5-6	TRBJ2-3	TGTGCCAGCAGCTCCGGGGGGCCAGTAGATACGCAGTATTTT	CASSSGGPVDTQYF
NA	16	TRBD1	TRBV5-1	TRBJ2-5	TGCGCCAGCAGCGCGGGGGTACAGGGGGCCGGAGAGACCCAGTACTTC	CASSAGVQGAGETQYF
NA	14	TRBD1	TRBV5-1	TRBJ2-1	TGCGCCAGCAGTAGAGGACAGGGAAACAATGAGCAGTTCTTC	CASSRGQGNNEQFF
NA	12	NA	TRBV5-4	TRBJ2-7	TGTGCCAGCTCCGACACAGCGGGCGAGCAGTACTTC	CASSDTAGEQYF
many	14	NA	TRBV5-1	TRBJ2-6	TGCGCCACCTCGCAGTTCTCTGGGGCCAACGTCCTGACTTTC	CATSQFSGANVLTF
NA	13	NA	TRBV10-3	TRBJ1-1	TGTGCCATCATGGGTCAGGGGCGCACTGAAGCTTTCTTT	CAIMGQGRTEAFF
NA	14	NA	TRBV5-1	TRBJ2-2	TGCGCCAGCAGCTATTATCCGAACACCGGGGAGCTGTTTTTT	CASSYYPNTGELFF
NA	13	TRBD1	TRBV7-2	TRBJ1-2	TGTGCCAGCAGCTTGGGGACAGGGGACGGCTACACCTTC	CASSLGTGDGYTF
NA	17	TRBD2	TRBV7-3	TRBJ2-3	TGTGCCAGCAGCTTAACGTCTAGCGGGAGTGTGACAGATACGCAGTATTTT	CASSLTSSGSVTDTQYF
NA	17	TRBD1	TRBV5-1	TRBJ1-2	TGCGCCAGCAGCACCCCGGCCACAGGGGGTTCTAACTATGGCTACACCTTC	CASSTPATGGSNYGYTF
NA	18	TRBD2	TRBV3-1/TRBV3-2	TRBJ2-1	TGTGCCAGCAGCCAAGATAGCGGGGGTTGGGCCTCCTACAATGAGCAGTTCTTC	CASSQDSGGWASYNEQFF
NA	15	NA	TRBV19	TRBJ2-7	TGTGCCAGTAGTACCCCTACTAGTCTTCGCCACGAGCAGTACTTC	CASSTPTSLRHEQYF
NA	14	TRBD1	TRBV5-1	TRBJ2-1	TGCGCCAGCAGCTTGGTGGGACAGGCGGGTGAGCAGTTCTTC	CASSLVGQAGEQFF
NA	15	NA	TRBV7-9	TRBJ1-3	TGTGCCAGCAGCCCCGCCCACAACTCTGGAAACACCATATATTTT	CASSPAHNSGNTIYF
few	16	TRBD1	TRBV19	TRBJ1-5	TGTGCCAGTACCAAGAAGACAGGGGGAGGCAATCAGCCCCAGCATTTT	CASTKKTGGGNQPQHF
NA	12	NA	TRBV7-2	TRBJ2-7	TGTGCCAGCAGCTTAACTGCCGGGGAGCAGTACTTC	CASSLTAGEQYF
NA	13	NA	TRBV7-8	TRBJ2-2	TGTGCCAGCAGCCAGCAGGGGACCGGGGAGCTGTTTTTT	CASSQQGTGELFF
NA	16	TRBD1	TRBV6-1	TRBJ2-3	TGTGCCAGCAGTGAACAACCGTCAGGGACAGCGGATACGCAGTATTTT	CASSEQPSGTADTQYF
few	14	NA	TRBV6-6	TRBJ1-3	TGTGCCAGCCGCCCCCGGGGGGCCTCGGACACCATATATTTT	CASRPRGASDTIYF
NA	17	TRBD1	TRBV12-5	TRBJ2-5	TGTGCTAGTGGTGCGGGACAGGCCGAGGGGTACCAAGAGACCCAGTACTTC	CASGAGQAEGYQETQYF
many	15	NA	TRBV6-5	TRBJ1-4	TGTGCCAGCAGTTACTGGGGGGCAACTAATGAAAAACTGTTTTTT	CASSYWGATNEKLFF
NA	19	TRBD2	TRBV3-1/TRBV3-2	TRBJ2-1	TGTGCCAGCAGCCCTAGGGGGCTAGCGGGAGGCATGGCATACAATGAGCAGTTCTTC	CASSPRGLAGGMAYNEQFF
NA	18	TRBD2	TRBV11-2	TRBJ2-3	TGTGCCAGCAGACAAGGGACTAGCGGGAGACCGGGGTCGGATACGCAGTATTTT	CASRQGTSGRPGSDTQYF
NA	16	NA	TRBV5-1	TRBJ1-1	TGCGCCAGCAGCTCGATAGGGGGAGTGGAGAACACTGAAGCTTTCTTT	CASSSIGGVENTEAFF
NA	15	NA	TRBV5-1	TRBJ1-6	TGCGCCAGCAGCTTATCCGGGACAACCCAAATCGACCTCCACTTT	CASSLSGTTQIDLHF
few	17	TRBD1	TRBV19	TRBJ1-2	TGTGCCAGTAGAACCCGGGACAGGGCCAACAGACCCTATGGCTACACCTTC	CASRTRDRANRPYGYTF